The rows below give T cell receptor beta chains drawn from one sample of a study of T cell responses to AZD1222 COVID-19 vaccine. TCRdb's table, derived via immunoSEQ multiplex PCR, lists solely in-frame clones and lacks some. The sample shows 120,000 to 150,000 clones, approximately 85% of them seen only once. Sequenced here: peripheral blood, sampled 28 days after the second dose of the MenACWY control vaccine. The source is an adult who received the MenACWY meningococcal vaccine as a control. Both conserved end residues are part of each CDR3. Fields, in order: D gene, V gene, J gene, clone size, CDR3 DNA, CDR3 protein. The D gene is left open where the match is weak. Rows give clone size only sometimes, using once, few, many, or a class for an expanded clone.

TRBD1	TRBV2	TRBJ1-2	NA	TGTGCCAGCAGTGAATGGACAGGGGCTAGTGGCTACACCTTC	CASSEWTGASGYTF
NA	TRBV28	TRBJ1-5	NA	TGTGCCAGCAGTCCCTCGGGACGGGACAGCAATCAGCCCCAGCATTTT	CASSPSGRDSNQPQHF
NA	TRBV7-7	TRBJ2-5	once	TGTGCTAGCAGCTCTACAGGGGCGGGGGAGACCCAGTACTTC	CASSSTGAGETQYF
NA	TRBV5-1	TRBJ1-6	NA	TGCGCCAGCAGCTTCCGGCAGGATAATTCACCCCTCCACTTT	CASSFRQDNSPLHF
NA	TRBV24-1	TRBJ2-7	once	TGTGCCACCAGTGATTCTAGGGGGGGTAAGGCCTACGAGCAGTACTTC	CATSDSRGGKAYEQYF
TRBD1	TRBV5-1	TRBJ2-7	NA	TGCGCCAGCAGTTGGACAGGGGGCTCCTACGAGCAGTACTTC	CASSWTGGSYEQYF
TRBD1	TRBV11-3	TRBJ1-2	NA	TGTGCCAGCAGCTTATTACAGGGGGTAACTGGCTACACCTTC	CASSLLQGVTGYTF
TRBD1	TRBV27	TRBJ2-1	NA	TGTGCCAGCAGCACCGGGACAGGGCCGAGGAATGAGCAGTTCTTC	CASSTGTGPRNEQFF
TRBD1	TRBV15	TRBJ1-4	NA	TGTGCCACCAGCAGAGATCTGTGGGGACAGGGATCCGAAAAACTGTTTTTT	CATSRDLWGQGSEKLFF
NA	TRBV4-1	TRBJ2-7	NA	TGCGCCAGCAGCCAATTATGGGGCCCAAGCTCCTACGAGCAGTACTTC	CASSQLWGPSSYEQYF
NA	TRBV6-6	TRBJ2-7	NA	TGTGCCAGCAGTTACTCGGAGGGCAGGGCTGGCGAGCAGTACTTC	CASSYSEGRAGEQYF
NA	TRBV24-1	TRBJ2-5	once	TGTGCCACCAGTGATTTGCGTACCGGGGAGACCCAGTACTTC	CATSDLRTGETQYF
NA	TRBV29-1	TRBJ1-1	NA	TGCAGCGGTCAGGAGATTATGAACACTGAAGCTTTCTTT	CSGQEIMNTEAFF
NA	TRBV19	TRBJ2-7	NA	TGTGCCAGTAGTAAACCAGGGGGGCAGTACGAGCAGTACTTC	CASSKPGGQYEQYF
NA	TRBV30	TRBJ1-1	NA	TGTGCCTGGATTTCCCGGGACGGAGCTTTCTTT	CAWISRDGAFF
TRBD1	TRBV2	TRBJ1-4	NA	TGTGCCCAAAGACAGGGGGCGTTCTTTGGTGAAAAACTGTTTTTT	CAQRQGAFFGEKLFF
TRBD1	TRBV6-5	TRBJ1-5	NA	TGTGCCAGCTCCGGGACAGGGGGCGATCAGCCCCAGCATTTT	CASSGTGGDQPQHF
NA	TRBV9	TRBJ2-7	NA	TGTGCCAGCAGCCTCCACCAAACAGACACTTACGAGCAGTACTTC	CASSLHQTDTYEQYF
TRBD2	TRBV5-6	TRBJ2-1	NA	TGTGCCAGCAGTTCACTAGCGGACTTATACAATGAGCAGTTCTTC	CASSSLADLYNEQFF
NA	TRBV28	TRBJ1-4	NA	TGTGCCAGCAGTTTCCCAAGGTGGGCAACTAATGAAAAACTGTTTTTT	CASSFPRWATNEKLFF
NA	TRBV6-5	TRBJ2-7	NA	TGTGCCAGCACCGGACAAGCTTACGAGCAGTACTTC	CASTGQAYEQYF
TRBD1	TRBV2	TRBJ1-5	NA	TGTGCCAGCAGTGCCTCGGGACAGAACCAGCCCCAGCATTTT	CASSASGQNQPQHF
TRBD2	TRBV5-5	TRBJ2-3	NA	TGTGCCAGCAGCCCTAGCGGTGGCACAGATACGCAGTATTTT	CASSPSGGTDTQYF
TRBD1	TRBV7-2	TRBJ1-2	once	TGTGCCAGCAGCTTTACAGGGGGCGCCGCCGGCTACACCTTC	CASSFTGGAAGYTF
TRBD2	TRBV5-4	TRBJ2-7	NA	TGTGCCAGCAGACAAGGAGGCAGCGGGATATCCTACGAGCAGTACTTC	CASRQGGSGISYEQYF
NA	TRBV5-1	TRBJ1-5	NA	TGCGCCAGCAGCCCGGGGGCAGGTGGTCAGCCCCAGCATTTT	CASSPGAGGQPQHF
NA	TRBV28	TRBJ2-7	NA	TGTGCCAGCAGTTTGGGGGGCTCCTACGAGCAGTACTTC	CASSLGGSYEQYF
NA	TRBV6-4	TRBJ1-6	NA	TGTGCCAGCAGTGAGAGGGGCTATAATTCACCCCTCCACTTT	CASSERGYNSPLHF
TRBD2	TRBV11-3	TRBJ2-7	few	TGTGCCAGCAGCTTAGACAGCGGGGGAACCTACGAGCAGTACTTC	CASSLDSGGTYEQYF
NA	TRBV7-9	TRBJ2-3	NA	TGTGCCAGCAGGACCGGGGCCCGCACAGATACGCAGTATTTT	CASRTGARTDTQYF
NA	TRBV4-3	TRBJ1-4	NA	TGCGCCAGCAGCCAAGCGCGGGGAGGACGGAGTAATGAAAAACTGTTTTTT	CASSQARGGRSNEKLFF
TRBD1	TRBV5-1	TRBJ1-3	NA	TGCGCCAGCAGCCCGGGGACAGAAGGAAACACCATATATTTT	CASSPGTEGNTIYF
NA	TRBV12-3/TRBV12-4	TRBJ1-1	NA	TGTGCCAGCAGGGGGCGTACTGAAGCTTTCTTT	CASRGRTEAFF
NA	TRBV7-7	TRBJ1-1	NA	TGTGCTAGCAGCTTAAATAAGTGGCAGGCCACTGAAGCTTTCTTT	CASSLNKWQATEAFF
NA	TRBV14	TRBJ1-6	NA	TGTGCCAGCAGCCAAGAGGCTCATTCACCCCTCCACTTT	CASSQEAHSPLHF
TRBD1	TRBV29-1	TRBJ2-3	NA	TGCAGCGTGGGCCCGACAGGGTCGGGTGAAGATACGCAGTATTTT	CSVGPTGSGEDTQYF
NA	TRBV6-4	TRBJ1-2	NA	TGTGCCAGCAGTGATTCAGGGTATGGCTACACCTTC	CASSDSGYGYTF
TRBD2	TRBV6-2/TRBV6-3	TRBJ2-7	NA	TGTGCCAGCAGTTACCATGGCCGGCTAGCGGGGGGCTACGAGCAGTACTTC	CASSYHGRLAGGYEQYF
NA	TRBV4-2	TRBJ1-3	NA	TGTGCCAGCAGCCTAAGAATGAACGTAGTAGGGGACACCATATATTTT	CASSLRMNVVGDTIYF
TRBD1	TRBV9	TRBJ2-7	NA	TGTGCCAGCAGCCCCCAAATAAGGGGACAGGGGGGGACCTACGAGCAGTACTTC	CASSPQIRGQGGTYEQYF
TRBD1	TRBV18	TRBJ1-2	NA	TGTGCCAGCTCACCCGACAGGGATCACTATGGCTACACCTTC	CASSPDRDHYGYTF
TRBD1	TRBV18	TRBJ1-3	NA	TGTGCCAGCTCGGACAGGCCCCAAAGCTCTGGAAACACCATATATTTT	CASSDRPQSSGNTIYF